Below, 30 T cell receptor beta chains from the same sample are listed, as sequenced in a study of identical twins. TCRdb reanalysed the 5' RACE reads using MiXCR and keeps one entry per CDR3 protein. The table shows around 480,000 distinct CDR3 sequences, with around 14% occurring only once. This sample also belongs to another study, concerning yellow fever vaccine responses in identical twins.

The sequencing input was CD4+ T cells sorted from blood. Receptor source: a woman aged 18-35 years in good health.

This clonotype was detected a few times. The V gene is TRBV20-1, the J gene TRBJ2-7, with 7 bases lining up with TRBD1. Per the germline V gene, CDR1 is DFQATT and CDR2 is SNEGSKA (reference sequence). After removal of 1 base from V and 3 bases from J, the junction contained 12 bases not matched to a gene. This CDR3 is 16 amino acids long. DNA of the CDR3: TGCAGTGCTAGAGGCGAGGAGGACAGGTACCACTACGAGCAGTACTTC. It specifies CSARGEEDRYHYEQYF.

The gene calls are TRBV6-1 and TRBJ2-3; D is unclear. The germline V and J ends were trimmed by 6 bases and 4 bases, with 11 bases remaining between them. CDR3 size: 13 residues. Germline V gives CDR1 MNHNS, CDR2 SASEGT. Written as DNA, the CDR3 is TGTGCCAGCAGCCACACCCCAGCAGATACGCAGTATTTT. Encoded protein: CASSHTPADTQYF.

The rearrangement uses TRBV6-2 or TRBV6-3 and TRBJ2-7; D may match TRBD1 or TRBD2 (5 bases each). V was pared by 0 bases and J by 2 bases, with 17 bases between. This CDR3 region has 17 residues. Germline V CDR1 and CDR2: MNHEY, SVGEGT. The CDR3 DNA follows: TGTGCCAGCAGTTACTCGATATTGGGACCGCCGACCTACGAGCAGTACTTC. The encoded protein is CASSYSILGPPTYEQYF.

There are many counts of this clonotype. The gene calls are TRBV7-9 and TRBJ1-1, with D perhaps matching TRBD1 (5 bases). V lost 5 bases, J lost 2 bases, and 12 bases lay in between. The CDR3 covers 14 residues. Germline V gene data show CDR1 as SEHNR and CDR2 as FQNEAQ (reference sequence). As DNA, the CDR3 is TGTGCCAGCAGCCAATACGGGGGAAACACTGAAGCTTTCTTT. Translation gives CASSQYGGNTEAFF.

This chain joins TRBV28 and TRBJ2-5, with D possibly being TRBD2 (6 bases). In germline, CDR1 is MDHEN, CDR2 SYDVKM. The V end lost 6 bases, the J end lost 4 bases, and 15 bases lay between the germline ends. This CDR3 contains 14 residues. The CDR3 DNA sequence: TGTGCCAGCAGCCCGGGCCGGGGGACAGAGACCCAGTACTTC. Its protein product is CASSPGRGTETQYF.

The sample holds many counts of this clonotype. V usage is TRBV12-3 or TRBV12-4 and J usage is TRBJ2-1; TRBD2 agrees at 11 bases. Trimming at V came to 6 bases and at J to 10 bases, leaving 8 bases not matched to a gene. The CDR3 totals 14 residues. The CDR3 DNA reads as TGTGCCAGCAGACCGACTAGCGGGATTGGGGAGCAGTTCTTC. It codes for CASRPTSGIGEQFF.

The chain uses TRBV9 and TRBJ2-1, with unresolved D. CDR1 and CDR2 (germline): SGDLS, YYNGEE. Between the trimmed V and J ends, which lost 0 bases and 5 bases, there was a span of 6 bases. The CDR3 is 13 residues long. The CDR3 nucleotides read TGTGCCAGCAGCGTAGCGCAGAACAATGAGCAGTTCTTC. It codes for CASSVAQNNEQFF.

This chain uses TRBV27 with TRBJ2-3; 7 positions match TRBD2. The CDR3 is made up of 16 amino acids. Germline values: CDR1 MNHEY, CDR2 SMNVEV (reference sequence). Germline trimming cut 6 bases from V and 3 bases from J; bases unmatched to any gene: 12. The CDR3 loop reads CASRLSHSGPTDTQYF. DNA of the CDR3: TGTGCCAGCAGACTTTCTCATAGCGGGCCTACAGATACGCAGTATTTT.

The V gene is TRBV3-1, the J gene TRBJ2-7; 9 nucleotides match TRBD2. This CDR3 comprises 14 residues. V lost 3 bases and J lost 3; bases outside the gene matches: 3. Looked up from germline, CDR1 is LGHDT and CDR2 is YNNKEL (reference sequence). CDR3 amino acids: CASSHRTSVYEQYF. In nucleotides, the CDR3 is TGTGCCAGCAGCCACCGGACTAGCGTCTACGAGCAGTACTTC.

This clonotype was seen more than once but under ten times. V usage is TRBV4-2 and J usage is TRBJ2-7; a weak D match, TRBD2 (6 bases). Trimming cost V 0 bases and J 2 bases, with 14 bases left between them. This CDR3 contains 16 residues. CDR1 is LGHNA, CDR2 YNFKEQ, per germline. The DNA of the CDR3 is TGTGCCAGCAGCCAAGAACCAGGGACTGTAACCTACGAGCAGTACTTC. This sequence encodes CASSQEPGTVTYEQYF.

V and J are TRBV10-3 and TRBJ2-5; D could derive from TRBD1 or TRBD2 (5 bases each). Germline lookup yields CDR1 ENHRY and CDR2 SYGVKD. Trimming pared 6 bases from V and 5 bases from J, leaving 16 bases between. CDR3 length: 14 amino acids. Written as DNA, the CDR3 is TGTGCCATCAGAGACGGGACCTACCCTGAGACCCAGTACTTC. The encoded protein is CAIRDGTYPETQYF.

The genes are TRBV11-2 and TRBJ2-2; tentative D call: TRBD1 (6 bases). In germline, CDR1 is SGHAT, CDR2 FQNNGV. The CDR3 runs 19 residues. Trimming left V 4 bases short and J 0 bases short, with 21 bases between. The CDR3 loop reads CASSSEGVNPSTNTGELFF. The CDR3 DNA follows: TGTGCCAGCAGCTCCGAGGGGGTCAATCCCTCCACGAACACCGGGGAGCTGTTTTTT.

This clonotype occurred a few times. The chain links TRBV6-2 or TRBV6-3 to TRBJ2-2, with 13 bases lining up with TRBD2. The CDR3 is 14 amino acids. Germline trimming cut 6 bases from V and 12 bases from J; bases unmatched to any gene: 7. CDR1 and CDR2 from the germline V gene are MNHEY and SVGEGT. The CDR3 protein is CASSQGLAGVKLFF. The CDR3 DNA sequence: TGTGCCAGCAGCCAAGGACTAGCGGGAGTTAAGCTGTTTTTT.

This clonotype occurred a few times. The chain employs TRBV6-1 and TRBJ2-2, with TRBD2 matching over 15 bases. Germline V gives CDR1 MNHNS, CDR2 SASEGT. The junction had 5 bases not matched to a gene; V was cut back by 6 bases and J by 0 bases. This CDR3 has 18 amino acids. CDR3 bases: TGTGCCAGCAGGGGGACTAGCGGGGGGCCCGCGAACACCGGGGAGCTGTTTTTT. It is translated as CASRGTSGGPANTGELFF.

The CDR3 region has the DNA TGTGCCTCCCAAGAGCCAGGGGAAGAGACCCAGTACTTC. It is translated as CASQEPGEETQYF. The chain combines TRBV10-3 with TRBJ2-5; possible D gene TRBD1, 6 bases. The CDR3 length is 13 residues. The V gene's germline CDR1 is ENHRY and CDR2 SYGVKD. V dropped 11 bases and J dropped 3 bases, with 16 bases sitting between them.

This clonotype was detected only a few times. This chain links TRBV7-2 with TRBJ2-2; perhaps D is TRBD1 or TRBD2 (5 bases each). V was trimmed by 5 bases and J by 7 bases, leaving 20 bases between them. CDR1 and CDR2 from the germline V gene are SGHTA and FQGNSA. CDR3 length equals 16 residues. The chain's CDR3 is CASSPLRDARRGELFF. As DNA, the CDR3 is TGTGCCAGCAGCCCGCTCCGGGACGCCCGCCGCGGGGAGCTGTTTTTT.

The chain combines TRBV11-1 with TRBJ2-5, with D maybe TRBD1 (7 bases). Germline-derived CDR1 and CDR2 are SGHAT and FQDESV (reference sequence). V lost 1 base, J lost 2 bases, and 20 bases lay in between. The CDR3 spans 18 residues. CDR3 region: CASSLGGPGGQRQETQYF. CDR3 nucleotides: TGTGCCAGCAGCTTAGGGGGCCCCGGGGGACAGCGTCAAGAGACCCAGTACTTC. Combining the CDR3 with reference TRBV11-1 and TRBJ2-5 gives the whole variable domain EAEVAQSPRYKITEKSQAVAFWCDPISGHATLYWYRQILGQGPELLVQFQDESVVDDSQLPKDRFSAERLKGVDSTLKIQPAELGDSAMYLCASSLGGPGGQRQETQYFGPGTRLLVL.

The V and J genes are TRBV7-9 and TRBJ1-1; TRBD1 might be the D (5 bases). The length of the CDR3 is 14 residues. Germline V gives CDR1 SEHNR, CDR2 FQNEAQ (reference sequence). The V gene lost 3 bases and the J gene lost 6 bases, with 14 bases spanning the gap. Here the CDR3 DNA reads TGTGCCAGCAGCTTCGTTCAGGGTAGGTCTGAAGCTTTCTTT. This translates into CASSFVQGRSEAFF. The whole variable domain, filled in from reference TRBV7-9 and TRBJ1-1, reads DTGVSQNPRHKITKRGQNVTFRCDPISEHNRLYWYRQTLGQGPEFLTYFQNEAQLEKSRLLSDRFSAERPKGSFSTLEIQRTEQGDSAMYLCASSFVQGRSEAFFGQGTRLTVV.

The chain employs TRBV5-1 and TRBJ1-1, with 10 nucleotides matching TRBD1. The CDR3 extends over 16 amino acids. Germline V lookup: CDR1 SGHRS, CDR2 YFSETQ. J gave up 0 bases and V 3 bases, and 5 bases lay outside the gene matches. CDR3 in amino acids: CASSSDRGPMNTEAFF. The CDR3 coding sequence is TGCGCCAGCAGCTCCGACAGGGGGCCTATGAACACTGAAGCTTTCTTT. Variable domain in full (rest from reference TRBV5-1 and TRBJ1-1): KAGVTQTPRYLIKTRGQQVTLSCSPISGHRSVSWYQQTPGQGLQFLFEYFSETQRNKGNFPGRFSGRQFSNSRSEMNVSTLELGDSALYLCASSSDRGPMNTEAFFGQGTRLTVV.

The chain carries TRBV7-6 and TRBJ2-1; D not certain. CDR1 and CDR2 from the germline V gene are SGHVS and FNYEAQ. This CDR3 has 12 amino acids. Trimming pared 4 bases from V and 10 bases from J, leaving 11 bases between. The CDR3 sequence is CASSSPGREQFF. CDR3 DNA: TGTGCCAGCAGCTCCCCGGGCCGCGAGCAGTTCTTC.

The rearrangement uses TRBV12-3 or TRBV12-4 and TRBJ1-1, with unresolved D. The CDR3 covers 14 residues. Deletions cut 2 bases from V and 1 base from J, with 8 bases between. CDR3 in amino acids: CASSLIGPNTEAFF. The CDR3 DNA reads as TGTGCCAGCAGTTTAATCGGCCCGAACACTGAAGCTTTCTTT.

This clonotype turned up a few times. J is TRBJ1-2 and V is TRBV3-1; TRBD1 might be the D (5 bases). V was shortened by 3 bases and J by 4 bases, with 9 bases between the two germline ends. The CDR3 is 13 residues long. Germline lookup yields CDR1 LGHDT and CDR2 YNNKEL (reference sequence). The CDR3 protein is CASSQADSYGYTF. The CDR3 region has the DNA TGTGCCAGCAGCCAGGCTGACAGCTATGGCTACACCTTC.

The chain joins TRBV3-1 to TRBJ2-3, with 7 bases identical to TRBD2. The germline V gene encodes CDR1 LGHDT and CDR2 YNNKEL (reference sequence). This CDR3 has 13 residues. Unmatched junction bases numbered 1, after V lost 0 bases and J lost 7 bases. CDR3 region: CASSQELANTQYF. CDR3 bases: TGTGCCAGCAGCCAAGAACTAGCGAATACGCAGTATTTT.

This clonotype has ten or more counts. This chain uses TRBV25-1 with TRBJ2-1, with a tentative D call TRBD1 (5 bases). Germline CDR1 is MGHDK and CDR2 is SYGVNS. The CDR3 length is 12 residues. V shed 2 bases and J shed 11 bases, with 10 bases lying between them. CDR3 protein: CASSEQGYKQFF. CDR3 bases: TGTGCCAGCAGTGAACAGGGCTATAAGCAGTTCTTC.

This chain connects TRBV5-1 to TRBJ2-1, with D perhaps TRBD2 (6 bases). Germline V gene lookup returns CDR1 SGHRS and CDR2 YFSETQ. Trimming stripped 4 bases from V and 1 base from J, with 12 bases between. This CDR3 has 15 amino acids. In nucleotides, the CDR3 is TGCGCCAGCAGCGGGGACTTCAAATCCTACAATGAGCAGTTCTTC. This sequence encodes CASSGDFKSYNEQFF.

This clonotype occurred a few times. V gene TRBV12-3 or TRBV12-4 combines with J gene TRBJ2-1, with D unresolved. The CDR3 is 16 amino acids. V was shortened by 3 bases and J by 0 bases, with 12 bases between the two germline ends. CDR3 DNA: TGTGCCAGCAGTTTTGGCGGTTCCATCTCCTACAATGAGCAGTTCTTC. It specifies CASSFGGSISYNEQFF.

This sequence joins TRBV27 and TRBJ2-7, with 8 bases aligning to TRBD1. The CDR3 runs to 15 residues. Trimming cost V 3 bases and J 5 bases; bases outside gene matches: 9. The germline V gene has CDR1 MNHEY and CDR2 SMNVEV (reference sequence). CDR3 nucleotide sequence: TGTGCCAGCAGTTTCCCCGGGACAGGTTCCCACGAGCAGTACTTC. Translated, it gives CASSFPGTGSHEQYF.

The chain combines TRBV6-1 with TRBJ2-7; TRBD1 aligns across 9 bases. Germline lookup yields CDR1 MNHNS and CDR2 SASEGT. With 6 bases clipped from V and 4 bases from J, the junction kept 7 bases outside the gene matches. The CDR3 loop spans 14 amino acids. CDR3 in amino acids: CASRSTGGTYEQYF. CDR3 in DNA: TGTGCCAGCAGAAGTACAGGGGGCACATACGAGCAGTACTTC.

This clonotype was seen more than once but under ten times. The V and J genes are TRBV3-1 and TRBJ2-1; D is undetermined. V was cut by 5 bases and J by 6 bases, with 5 bases left in between. CDR3 length: 11 residues. Germline V gives CDR1 LGHDT, CDR2 YNNKEL (reference sequence). This CDR3 reads CASSSRNEQFF. DNA of the CDR3: TGTGCCAGCAGCTCCCGCAATGAGCAGTTCTTC.

The chain uses TRBV7-2 and TRBJ2-5; D gene uncertain. This CDR3 is 15 amino acids long. The germline gives CDR1 SGHTA, CDR2 FQGNSA. V lost 0 bases, J lost 3 bases, and 11 bases lay in between. This chain's CDR3 is CASSLAGRAEETQYF. Written as DNA, the CDR3 is TGTGCCAGCAGCTTAGCTGGGCGAGCAGAAGAGACCCAGTACTTC.